The 9 T cell receptor beta chains below come from one sample, sequenced in a study of T-cell reconstitution after alpha-beta-depleted transplantation in children (dated by TCRdb to about 2016). The protocol used for the library was PCR. TCRdb shows the sequencer as Illumina HiSeq 2500. Molecular barcoding was employed in the preparation of TCR libraries, with unique molecular identifiers being used to normalize TCRbeta repertoire quantification. TCRdb reworked the public reads: Q25 trimming with fastp, MiXCR clone assembly, productive beta chains retained. Rows matching on CDR3 protein sequence are summarized as one entry with the most common DNA and genes. The sample table records hundreds of thousands of distinct CDR3 sequences; more than 20% of these occur just once. About 14% of the sample is held by the ten biggest clonotypes. The treatment or condition label of this sample denotes: allogeneic hematopoietic cell transplantation with graft depleted of TCRalphabeta T cells and CD19 B cells.

Material: PBMCs, mostly from graft donor cells, obtained 360 days after TCRalphabeta/CD19-depleted stem cell transplant. The source of these receptors is a boy under two years old who had a stem cell transplant for acute myeloid leukemia, so the T cells may come from the graft donor.

This chain joins TRBV20-1 and TRBJ2-4; 9 nucleotides agree with TRBD1. Germline V gene data show CDR1 as DFQATT and CDR2 as SNEGSKA (reference sequence). J lost 4 bases, V lost 5 bases, and 3 bases had no gene match. This CDR3 spans 13 amino acids. Here the CDR3 reads CSAPGTGKNIQYF. Here the CDR3 DNA reads TGCAGTGCTCCAGGGACAGGGAAAAACATTCAGTACTTC.

This clonotype was detected many times. This chain links TRBV20-1 with TRBJ1-1; TRBD1 is a possible D gene (6 bases). Germline V lookup: CDR1 DFQATT, CDR2 SNEGSKA (reference sequence). Trimming took 8 bases from V and 4 from J, leaving 11 bases between them. There are 11 residues in the CDR3. This chain's CDR3 is CSLRQVTEAFF. The CDR3 bases are TGCAGTCTGAGACAGGTCACTGAAGCTTTCTTT.

V and J are TRBV9 and TRBJ2-1; D call uncertain. The CDR3 loop spans 15 amino acids. CDR1 and CDR2 from the germline V gene are SGDLS and YYNGEE. V was pared by 3 bases and J by 0 bases, with 10 bases between. The CDR3 here is CASSDDRSSYNEQFF. Written as DNA, the CDR3 is TGTGCCAGCAGCGATGACCGAAGCTCCTACAATGAGCAGTTCTTC. Variable domain in full (rest from reference TRBV9 and TRBJ2-1): DSGVTQTPKHLITATGQRVTLRCSPRSGDLSVYWYQQSLDQGLQFLIQYYNGEERAKGNILERFSAQQFPDLHSELNLSSLELGDSALYFCASSDDRSSYNEQFFGPGTRLTVL.

V gene TRBV12-3 or TRBV12-4 combines with J gene TRBJ1-4, with D perhaps matching TRBD1 (5 bases). Trimming removed 6 bases from V and 4 bases from J, with 12 bases in between. This CDR3 has 14 amino acids. CDR3 sequence: CASRPRGINEKLFF. The CDR3 nucleotides read TGTGCCAGCAGGCCTCGGGGGATTAATGAAAAACTGTTTTTT.

The chain links TRBV3-1 to TRBJ1-4; D possibly corresponds to TRBD1 (5 bases). From germline, CDR1 is LGHDT and CDR2 YNNKEL (reference sequence). This CDR3 spans 16 amino acids. V lost 0 bases, J lost 7 bases, and 15 bases lay in between. CDR3 loop: CASSQDGWSGGEKLFF. The CDR3 DNA sequence: TGTGCCAGCAGCCAAGACGGATGGTCCGGGGGTGAAAAACTGTTTTTT.

This clonotype has a handful of counts. This chain links TRBV12-3 or TRBV12-4 with TRBJ1-1, with no clear D. CDR3 length: 12 residues. V dropped 7 bases and J dropped 7 bases, with 13 bases sitting between them. CDR3 loop: CASIMRESEAFF. The DNA of the CDR3 is TGTGCCAGCATAATGCGAGAGAGTGAAGCTTTCTTT.

This clonotype came up many times. In nucleotides, the CDR3 is TGTGCCAGCAGGGTAGCGGGGGGCTCCTACAATGAGCAGTTCTTC. Translated: CASRVAGGSYNEQFF. The chain carries TRBV12-3 or TRBV12-4 and TRBJ2-1; 10 bases align to TRBD2. V lost 6 bases to trimming and J lost 0 bases; unmatched junction nucleotides: 2. This CDR3 region has 15 residues.

This chain connects TRBV13 to TRBJ2-3; D remains ambiguous. The germline V gene encodes CDR1 PRHDT and CDR2 FYEKMQ (reference sequence). The V gene lost 5 bases and the J gene lost 9 bases, with 18 bases spanning the gap. The CDR3 extends over 14 amino acids. The CDR3 loop is CASSPRETGPTQYF. In nucleotides, the CDR3 is TGTGCCAGCAGCCCCAGAGAGACCGGGCCGACGCAGTATTTT.

Many counts were recorded for this clonotype. The gene calls are TRBV29-1 and TRBJ2-7; D gene unclear. With 1 base removed from V and 0 bases from J, the gap between germline ends came to 13 bases. Germline V gene lookup returns CDR1 SQVTM and CDR2 ANQGSEA. The CDR3 has 15 residues. The DNA for the CDR3 is TGCAGCGTTGAAGTCGCCACGACAACCTCCTACGAGCAGTACGTC. Translating it yields CSVEVATTTSYEQYV.